Below, 5 T cell receptor beta chains from the same sample are listed, as sequenced in a study of blood T cell repertoires in COVID-19. The repertoire was sequenced with immunoSEQ multiplex PCR; TCRdb's copy has only in-frame clones and lacks some. The data show 200,000 to 250,000 clones, around four fifths seen once. The specimen sequenced was peripheral blood. These receptors were taken from a woman in her 70s with COVID-19, enrolled during active disease.

The V gene is TRBV5-6, the J gene TRBJ2-7; D is perhaps TRBD1 (5 bases). The germline V and J ends were trimmed by 4 bases and 5 bases, with 10 bases remaining between them. The V gene's germline CDR1 is SGHDT and CDR2 YYEEEE. This CDR3 has 12 amino acids. CDR3 sequence (DNA): TGTGCCAGCAGCGAAGACAGCCACGAGCAGTACTTC. Its protein is CASSEDSHEQYF.

The gene calls are TRBV11-2 and TRBJ1-1, with a tentative D call TRBD1 (5 bases). V lost 5 bases, J lost 4 bases, and 17 bases lay in between. Looked up from germline, CDR1 is SGHAT and CDR2 is FQNNGV. This CDR3 spans 15 amino acids. The CDR3 spells CASSAAGRIITEAFF. The DNA of the CDR3 is TGTGCCAGCAGCGCAGCGGGACGGATAATCACTGAAGCTTTCTTT.

V usage is TRBV6-1 and J usage is TRBJ2-7, with TRBD2 as a possible D gene (7 bases). This CDR3 contains 14 residues. V dropped 7 bases and J dropped 0 bases, with 13 bases sitting between them. CDR1 and CDR2 (germline): MNHNS, SASEGT. The chain's CDR3 is CASTRGGASYEQYF. The CDR3, as DNA: TGTGCCAGCACCCGTGGGGGGGCCTCCTACGAGCAGTACTTC.

The V and J genes are TRBV9 and TRBJ1-3; D gene uncertain. Germline V gene lookup returns CDR1 SGDLS and CDR2 YYNGEE. The CDR3 extends over 13 amino acids. The V gene lost 4 bases and the J gene lost 0 bases, with 5 bases spanning the gap. The CDR3 region has the DNA TGTGCCAGCAGCCCCCTCTCTGGAAACACCATATATTTT. Amino acids: CASSPLSGNTIYF.

The rearrangement joins TRBV5-6 to TRBJ2-3; 8 bases are shared with TRBD1. J gave up 2 bases and V 4 bases, and 6 bases lay outside the gene matches. CDR3 length: 15 amino acids. Germline V gene sequence: CDR1 SGHDT, CDR2 YYEEEE. CDR3 bases: TGTGCCAGCAGCCTTCCGGGACAGGCCACAGATACGCAGTATTTT. It specifies CASSLPGQATDTQYF.